The 14 T cell receptor beta chains below were found in one sample sequenced in a study of blood T cell repertoires in COVID-19. Clones were read by immunoSEQ multiplex PCR, and TCRdb kept only the in-frame ones, dropping some. The repertoire consists of some 220,000 clones, with about 86% occurring once and the leading ten covering approximately 1.3%. The source material was PBMCs or T cells enriched from blood (not recorded which). The receptor source for this set is a woman in her 40s with acute COVID-19.

This chain uses TRBV5-1 with TRBJ2-7, with 8 nucleotides matching TRBD2. With 0 bases clipped from V and 6 bases from J, the junction kept 8 bases outside the gene matches. This CDR3 contains 15 residues. The germline V gene has CDR1 SGHRS and CDR2 YFSETQ. The CDR3 loop is CASSLGVGTSSEQYF. Here the CDR3 DNA reads TGCGCCAGCAGCTTGGGTGTGGGGACTAGTTCCGAGCAGTACTTC. Based on the CDR3 plus reference TRBV5-1 and TRBJ2-7, the full variable domain is KAGVTQTPRYLIKTRGQQVTLSCSPISGHRSVSWYQQTPGQGLQFLFEYFSETQRNKGNFPGRFSGRQFSNSRSEMNVSTLELGDSALYLCASSLGVGTSSEQYFGPGTRLTVT.

The chain recombines TRBV7-3 with TRBJ2-3; a possible D gene is TRBD2 (5 bases). This CDR3 comprises 16 residues. Trimming stripped 2 bases from V and 1 base from J, with 13 bases between. Germline assignment: CDR1 SGHTA and CDR2 FQGTGA. The CDR3 here is CASSLGLGRGTDTQYF. For the CDR3, the DNA is TGTGCCAGCAGCTTAGGCCTGGGGAGAGGCACAGATACGCAGTATTTT. The whole variable domain, filled in from reference TRBV7-3 and TRBJ2-3, reads GAGVSQTPSNKVTEKGKYVELRCDPISGHTALYWYRQSLGQGPEFLIYFQGTGAADDSGLPNDRFFAVRPEGSVSTLKIQRTERGDSAVYLCASSLGLGRGTDTQYFGPGTRLTVL.

The genes are TRBV10-1 and TRBJ2-1; 7 bases are shared with TRBD2. This CDR3 is built from 17 residues. Germline trimming cut 0 bases from V and 8 bases from J; bases unmatched to any gene: 13. Per germline, CDR1 WNHNN and CDR2 SYGVQD (reference sequence). For the CDR3, the DNA is TGCGCCAGCAGTGAGTCATCCGGGAGGCCCAGGAGGGATGAGCAGTTCTTC. It yields the protein CASSESSGRPRRDEQFF.

This chain connects TRBV4-1 to TRBJ2-2; 11 nucleotides line up with TRBD1. The CDR3 runs to 17 residues. Looked up from germline, CDR1 is MGHRA and CDR2 is YSYEKL. With V trimmed by 2 bases and J by 8 bases, 10 bases remained unmatched. CDR3 in DNA: TGCGCCAGCAGCCAAACCGGGACAGGGGGGATTGTAGGGGAGCTGTTTTTT. Translation: CASSQTGTGGIVGELFF.

This chain links TRBV19 with TRBJ1-1; D ambiguous. Germline V CDR1 and CDR2: LNHDA, SQIVND (reference sequence). This CDR3 has 12 amino acids. The germline V and J ends were trimmed by 5 bases and 7 bases, with 11 bases remaining between them. CDR3 coding DNA: TGTGCCAGTAGTCTCACTTACAGTGAAGCTTTCTTT. Its protein is CASSLTYSEAFF.

This clone was recorded once. The gene calls are TRBV20-1 and TRBJ2-3; 8 positions agree with TRBD1. In germline, CDR1 is DFQATT, CDR2 SNEGSKA (reference sequence). The CDR3 runs 14 residues. The trim removed 5 bases at V and 6 bases at J, leaving 10 bases unmatched. The CDR3 DNA is TGCAGTGCTCGTGGCGGGACAGGATGGGATACGCAGTATTTT. It yields the protein CSARGGTGWDTQYF.

The chain couples TRBV4-2 to TRBJ2-3; 7 bases match TRBD2. The CDR3 is 17 residues long. The germline V gene encodes CDR1 LGHNA and CDR2 YNFKEQ. The trim removed 4 bases at V and 7 bases at J, leaving 17 bases unmatched. The CDR3 protein is CASSPGLGAGTENTQYF. The CDR3 DNA reads as TGTGCCAGCAGCCCCGGATTAGGAGCGGGGACGGAAAATACGCAGTATTTT.

The chain links TRBV7-6 to TRBJ2-3; 11 bases are shared with TRBD1. There are 15 residues in the CDR3. Germline assignment: CDR1 SGHVS and CDR2 FNYEAQ. The ends lost 1 base at V and 4 bases at J; junction bases unmatched: 1. This chain's CDR3 is CASSLEGQGADTQYF. In DNA form, the CDR3 reads TGTGCCAGCAGCTTAGAGGGACAGGGGGCAGATACGCAGTATTTT.

V gene TRBV24-1 combines with J gene TRBJ2-1; 8 bases match TRBD1. Germline V gene data show CDR1 as KGHDR and CDR2 as SFDVKD. The CDR3 loop spans 16 amino acids. With V trimmed by 3 bases and J by 2 bases, 5 bases remained unmatched. The CDR3 DNA is TGTGCCACCAGTGATCAGCAGGGGGCTACCTACAATGAGCAGTTCTTC. Translation: CATSDQQGATYNEQFF.

This chain connects TRBV30 to TRBJ1-5; the D is unclear. Germline assignment: CDR1 GTSNPN and CDR2 SVGIG (reference sequence). This CDR3 is 13 amino acids long. Trimming cost V 2 bases and J 3 bases, with 8 bases left between them. The CDR3 DNA follows: TGTGCCTGGAGTTTGGCAAACAATCAGCCCCAGCATTTT. Translating gives CAWSLANNQPQHF.

The V gene is TRBV12-3 or TRBV12-4, the J gene TRBJ1-1; D is undetermined. Trimming left V 6 bases short and J 1 base short, with 9 bases between. The CDR3 extends over 13 amino acids. The CDR3 DNA reads as TGTGCCAGCAGCCCCAGGAAGAACACTGAAGCTTTCTTT. This sequence encodes CASSPRKNTEAFF.

V and J are TRBV12-3 or TRBV12-4 and TRBJ1-2; D is perhaps TRBD1 (5 bases). The CDR3 totals 13 residues. V lost 5 bases to trimming and J lost 8 bases, with 15 bases between them. The CDR3 protein is CASSEVGTRGYTF. CDR3 bases: TGTGCCAGCAGTGAAGTCGGGACTAGGGGCTACACCTTC.

This clone is a singleton in its sample. The chain links TRBV19 to TRBJ1-1; 7 positions agree with TRBD1. The length of the CDR3 is 14 residues. V dropped 6 bases and J dropped 1; count of bases not matched to a gene: 5. CDR1 is LNHDA, CDR2 SQIVND, per germline (reference sequence). The CDR3: CASRDRRPNTEAFF. The DNA for the CDR3 is TGTGCCAGTAGGGACAGGCGCCCGAACACTGAAGCTTTCTTT.

The V gene is TRBV7-9, the J gene TRBJ1-2, with 8 bases identical to TRBD1. The length of the CDR3 is 15 residues. After removal of 3 bases from V and 4 bases from J, the junction contained 7 bases not matched to a gene. Germline CDR1 is SEHNR and CDR2 is FQNEAQ (reference sequence). CDR3 amino acids: CASSLQGAKVYGYTF. Here the CDR3 DNA reads TGTGCCAGCAGCTTGCAGGGGGCGAAAGTCTATGGCTACACCTTC.